Listed below are T cell receptor beta chains from one sample, sequenced in a study of T cell responses to AZD1222 COVID-19 vaccine. The table came from immunoSEQ multiplex PCR; TCRdb's copy has only in-frame clones and leaves some out. Of over 100,000 clones listed, roughly 86% are singletons. The sequenced sample was peripheral blood, obtained 28 days after the second AZD1222 dose. These TCRs come from an adult who received the AZD1222 COVID-19 vaccine. CDR3s include the opening cysteine and the closing phenylalanine or tryptophan. A D gene is named only where the DNA matches it firmly. Expanded clones get a size class; other rows say once, few or many, or leave the size out.

d_gene: NA
v_gene: TRBV3-1/TRBV3-2
j_gene: TRBJ1-2
abundance: NA
CDR3aa: CASSQGIWGEPGYGYTF
CDR3nt: TGTGCCAGCAGCCAAGGGATCTGGGGTGAACCAGGGTATGGCTACACCTTC

d_gene: NA
v_gene: TRBV6-5
j_gene: TRBJ1-1
abundance: NA
CDR3aa: CASSPGGWVTEAFF
CDR3nt: TGTGCCAGCAGCCCGGGGGGTTGGGTCACTGAAGCTTTCTTT

d_gene: TRBD1
v_gene: TRBV2
j_gene: TRBJ2-1
abundance: NA
CDR3aa: CALDRGLDEQFF
CDR3nt: TGTGCCCTGGACAGGGGGCTGGATGAGCAGTTCTTC

d_gene: NA
v_gene: TRBV24-1
j_gene: TRBJ2-3
abundance: NA
CDR3aa: CATSGTSTDTQYF
CDR3nt: TGTGCCACCAGTGGTACTAGCACAGATACGCAGTATTTT

d_gene: NA
v_gene: TRBV5-1
j_gene: TRBJ1-4
abundance: NA
CDR3aa: CASSLARLGDEKLFF
CDR3nt: TGCGCCAGCAGCTTGGCCCGACTCGGCGATGAAAAACTGTTTTTT

d_gene: TRBD1
v_gene: TRBV4-3
j_gene: TRBJ1-4
abundance: few
CDR3aa: CASSFGTENEKLFF
CDR3nt: TGCGCCAGCAGCTTCGGGACAGAAAATGAAAAACTGTTTTTT

d_gene: TRBD2
v_gene: TRBV4-3
j_gene: TRBJ2-7
abundance: NA
CDR3aa: CASSLGLGVYEQYF
CDR3nt: TGCGCCAGCAGCCTAGGACTAGGGGTCTACGAGCAGTACTTC

d_gene: NA
v_gene: TRBV27
j_gene: TRBJ2-7
abundance: NA
CDR3aa: CASSFLIPGGKQYF
CDR3nt: TGTGCCAGCAGTTTTCTTATACCGGGCGGGAAGCAGTACTTC

d_gene: NA
v_gene: TRBV7-2
j_gene: TRBJ1-6
abundance: NA
CDR3aa: CASSLGFAGLHF
CDR3nt: TGTGCCAGCAGCTTAGGCTTCGCAGGCCTCCACTTT

d_gene: NA
v_gene: TRBV28
j_gene: TRBJ1-5
abundance: once
CDR3aa: CASSSQISNQPQHF
CDR3nt: TGTGCCAGCAGTTCTCAGATTAGCAATCAGCCCCAGCATTTT

d_gene: TRBD1
v_gene: TRBV30
j_gene: TRBJ2-1
abundance: NA
CDR3aa: CAWKDRDDNEQFF
CDR3nt: TGTGCCTGGAAGGACAGGGATGACAATGAGCAGTTCTTC

d_gene: NA
v_gene: TRBV7-9
j_gene: TRBJ1-1
abundance: few
CDR3aa: CASSLPPGRGKSEAFF
CDR3nt: TGTGCCAGCAGCTTACCCCCGGGTAGGGGGAAATCTGAAGCTTTCTTT

d_gene: NA
v_gene: TRBV9
j_gene: TRBJ1-1
abundance: once
CDR3aa: CASSVDGKPLNTEAFF
CDR3nt: TGTGCCAGCAGCGTAGACGGCAAACCTTTGAACACTGAAGCTTTCTTT

d_gene: NA
v_gene: TRBV18
j_gene: TRBJ1-2
abundance: NA
CDR3aa: CASSPLGGGAGGYTF
CDR3nt: TGTGCCAGCTCACCCCTGGGGGGGGGCGCAGGTGGCTACACCTTC

d_gene: TRBD1
v_gene: TRBV28
j_gene: TRBJ1-2
abundance: NA
CDR3aa: CASSLTLGQGGNYGYTF
CDR3nt: TGTGCCAGCAGTCTTACGCTCGGACAGGGGGGGAACTATGGCTACACCTTC

d_gene: NA
v_gene: TRBV5-1
j_gene: TRBJ2-2
abundance: NA
CDR3aa: CASSSRNTGELFF
CDR3nt: TGCGCCAGCAGCTCTCGGAACACCGGGGAGCTGTTTTTT

d_gene: NA
v_gene: TRBV7-6
j_gene: TRBJ2-1
abundance: many
CDR3aa: CASSPQGLGTYNEQFF
CDR3nt: TGTGCCAGCAGCCCACAGGGACTGGGAACTTACAATGAGCAGTTCTTC

d_gene: TRBD2
v_gene: TRBV7-9
j_gene: TRBJ2-7
abundance: NA
CDR3aa: CASSFNPGLAGNSYEQYF
CDR3nt: TGTGCCAGCAGCTTCAACCCTGGACTAGCGGGTAATTCCTACGAGCAGTACTTC

d_gene: NA
v_gene: TRBV4-1
j_gene: TRBJ2-2
abundance: NA
CDR3aa: CASSQESLTGELFF
CDR3nt: TGCGCCAGCAGCCAAGAATCCCTTACCGGGGAGCTGTTTTTT

d_gene: TRBD2
v_gene: TRBV5-4
j_gene: TRBJ2-2
abundance: NA
CDR3aa: CASSIFLGGGATPGELFF
CDR3nt: TGTGCCAGCAGCATATTCCTGGGCGGGGGGGCAACCCCCGGGGAGCTGTTTTTT

d_gene: TRBD2
v_gene: TRBV11-2
j_gene: TRBJ2-5
abundance: few
CDR3aa: CASRSSSGGSGQTQYF
CDR3nt: TGTGCCAGCAGGTCCTCTAGCGGGGGGTCGGGACAGACCCAGTACTTC

d_gene: TRBD2
v_gene: TRBV5-4
j_gene: TRBJ2-7
abundance: once
CDR3aa: CASSRTSGRDYEQYF
CDR3nt: TGTGCCAGCAGCCGGACTAGCGGGAGAGACTACGAGCAGTACTTC

d_gene: NA
v_gene: TRBV6-6
j_gene: TRBJ1-2
abundance: NA
CDR3aa: CASSRPKSGLSYGYTF
CDR3nt: TGTGCCAGCAGTCGACCAAAAAGTGGGCTCAGCTATGGCTACACCTTC

d_gene: NA
v_gene: TRBV4-1
j_gene: TRBJ2-7
abundance: once
CDR3aa: CASSQEGRTEQYF
CDR3nt: TGCGCCAGCAGCCAAGAAGGAAGGACCGAGCAGTACTTC

d_gene: NA
v_gene: TRBV12-3/TRBV12-4
j_gene: TRBJ1-2
abundance: NA
CDR3aa: CASSSHTSLGYTF
CDR3nt: TGTGCCAGCAGTTCCCATACAAGTCTTGGCTACACCTTC

d_gene: NA
v_gene: TRBV7-9
j_gene: TRBJ2-1
abundance: NA
CDR3aa: CASSYREGAGNEQFF
CDR3nt: TGTGCCAGCAGCTATCGTGAGGGGGCGGGGAATGAGCAGTTCTTC

d_gene: NA
v_gene: TRBV7-3
j_gene: TRBJ2-2
abundance: NA
CDR3aa: CASSKLHGELFF
CDR3nt: TGTGCCAGCAGCAAACTACACGGGGAGCTGTTTTTT

d_gene: NA
v_gene: TRBV5-4
j_gene: TRBJ1-2
abundance: NA
CDR3aa: CASRSDSRANYGYTF
CDR3nt: TGTGCCAGCAGATCGGACAGTCGGGCTAACTATGGCTACACCTTC

d_gene: NA
v_gene: TRBV5-1
j_gene: TRBJ2-5
abundance: NA
CDR3aa: CASSLVPGGQETQYF
CDR3nt: TGCGCCAGCAGCTTGGTTCCCGGAGGGCAAGAGACCCAGTACTTC

d_gene: NA
v_gene: TRBV29-1
j_gene: TRBJ1-5
abundance: NA
CDR3aa: CSARDVNQPQHF
CDR3nt: TGCAGCGCAAGGGACGTCAATCAGCCCCAGCATTTT

d_gene: NA
v_gene: TRBV5-1
j_gene: TRBJ1-2
abundance: NA
CDR3aa: CASSPGTQAYYGYTF
CDR3nt: TGCGCCAGCAGCCCCGGGACTCAGGCGTACTATGGCTACACCTTC

d_gene: NA
v_gene: TRBV4-3
j_gene: TRBJ1-2
abundance: NA
CDR3aa: CASSQDSTSHGYTF
CDR3nt: TGCGCCAGCAGCCAAGATTCCACGTCTCATGGCTACACCTTC

d_gene: NA
v_gene: TRBV5-1
j_gene: TRBJ2-7
abundance: NA
CDR3aa: CASSLERAFHQSEQYF
CDR3nt: TGCGCCAGCAGCTTGGAAAGGGCGTTTCATCAGTCCGAGCAGTACTTC

d_gene: NA
v_gene: TRBV27
j_gene: TRBJ2-7
abundance: NA
CDR3aa: CASSFRGGSYEQYF
CDR3nt: TGTGCCAGCAGTTTCAGGGGCGGCTCCTACGAGCAGTACTTC

d_gene: TRBD1
v_gene: TRBV27
j_gene: TRBJ1-6
abundance: NA
CDR3aa: CASSLSNRGLGSPLHF
CDR3nt: TGTGCCAGCAGTTTATCCAACAGGGGGCTTGGGTCACCCCTCCACTTT

d_gene: TRBD1
v_gene: TRBV4-2
j_gene: TRBJ1-2
abundance: NA
CDR3aa: CASSQDSRTGPRYGYTF
CDR3nt: TGTGCCAGCAGCCAAGATAGCCGGACAGGGCCTAGGTATGGCTACACCTTC

d_gene: NA
v_gene: TRBV6-1
j_gene: TRBJ1-5
abundance: once
CDR3aa: CASSASGQIQHF
CDR3nt: TGTGCCAGCAGTGCCTCGGGCCAGATCCAGCATTTT

d_gene: NA
v_gene: TRBV6-2/TRBV6-3
j_gene: TRBJ1-1
abundance: NA
CDR3aa: CASSLTENTEAFF
CDR3nt: TGTGCCAGCAGTTTGACAGAGAACACTGAAGCTTTCTTT

d_gene: NA
v_gene: TRBV7-2
j_gene: TRBJ1-2
abundance: NA
CDR3aa: CASSASGTTVSGYTF
CDR3nt: TGTGCCAGCAGCGCCTCCGGGACGACGGTGAGTGGCTACACCTTC

d_gene: NA
v_gene: TRBV9
j_gene: TRBJ2-5
abundance: NA
CDR3aa: CASSSFKETKETQYF
CDR3nt: TGTGCCAGCAGCTCATTCAAAGAGACTAAAGAGACCCAGTACTTC

d_gene: NA
v_gene: TRBV7-2
j_gene: TRBJ1-6
abundance: NA
CDR3aa: CASTYWVGGPRVALHF
CDR3nt: TGTGCCAGCACCTACTGGGTCGGGGGCCCTAGGGTGGCCCTCCACTTT

d_gene: NA
v_gene: TRBV28
j_gene: TRBJ1-6
abundance: NA
CDR3aa: CASSFRTRDSPLHF
CDR3nt: TGTGCCAGCAGTTTCAGGACAAGGGATTCACCCCTCCACTTT

d_gene: TRBD1
v_gene: TRBV5-6
j_gene: TRBJ1-5
abundance: few
CDR3aa: CASSLGDRFRRGNQPQHF
CDR3nt: TGTGCCAGCAGCTTGGGGGACAGGTTCCGTCGGGGCAATCAGCCCCAGCATTTT

d_gene: NA
v_gene: TRBV30
j_gene: TRBJ1-2
abundance: once
CDR3aa: CAFYRSGPAGYTF
CDR3nt: TGTGCCTTCTACCGCTCCGGGCCCGCTGGCTACACCTTC

d_gene: NA
v_gene: TRBV6-5
j_gene: TRBJ1-6
abundance: NA
CDR3aa: CASSYSVQAPNSPLHF
CDR3nt: TGTGCCAGCAGTTACTCGGTCCAGGCTCCTAATTCACCCCTCCACTTT

d_gene: TRBD1
v_gene: TRBV28
j_gene: TRBJ1-1
abundance: NA
CDR3aa: CASSVTGWRMVNTEAFF
CDR3nt: TGTGCCAGCAGTGTGACAGGGTGGCGCATGGTGAACACTGAAGCTTTCTTT

d_gene: NA
v_gene: TRBV5-8
j_gene: TRBJ1-2
abundance: NA
CDR3aa: CASSSPGWDTAYYGYTF
CDR3nt: TGTGCCAGCAGCTCCCCGGGCTGGGACACCGCCTACTATGGCTACACCTTC

d_gene: TRBD2
v_gene: TRBV18
j_gene: TRBJ2-5
abundance: NA
CDR3aa: CASSPLLAGGLLPYQETQYF
CDR3nt: TGTGCCAGCTCACCGTTATTAGCGGGAGGCCTCTTACCCTACCAAGAGACCCAGTACTTC

d_gene: NA
v_gene: TRBV9
j_gene: TRBJ2-3
abundance: NA
CDR3aa: CASSVSPIYSGDTQYF
CDR3nt: TGTGCCAGCAGCGTAAGTCCGATTTATTCCGGAGATACGCAGTATTTT

d_gene: NA
v_gene: TRBV6-2/TRBV6-3
j_gene: TRBJ2-7
abundance: NA
CDR3aa: CASSSPIGIIYEQYF
CDR3nt: TGTGCCAGCAGTTCGCCTATAGGTATTATCTACGAGCAGTACTTC

d_gene: TRBD1
v_gene: TRBV30
j_gene: TRBJ2-7
abundance: NA
CDR3aa: CAWRHNNRGRLYEQYF
CDR3nt: TGTGCCTGGAGGCATAATAACAGGGGGCGGCTCTACGAGCAGTACTTC

d_gene: NA
v_gene: TRBV14
j_gene: TRBJ2-1
abundance: NA
CDR3aa: CASSQDLVTPELFF
CDR3nt: TGTGCCAGCAGCCAAGATCTAGTGACACCTGAGCTCTTCTTC

d_gene: NA
v_gene: TRBV10-3
j_gene: TRBJ1-6
abundance: NA
CDR3aa: CAISTTLESYNSPLHF
CDR3nt: TGTGCCATCAGCACTACGTTGGAGTCCTATAATTCACCCCTCCACTTT

d_gene: NA
v_gene: TRBV5-1
j_gene: TRBJ1-4
abundance: NA
CDR3aa: CASSLGDTANEKLFF
CDR3nt: TGCGCCAGCAGCTTGGGGGACACGGCTAATGAAAAACTGTTTTTT

d_gene: TRBD2
v_gene: TRBV28
j_gene: TRBJ2-1
abundance: NA
CDR3aa: CASSYIAGRYNEQFF
CDR3nt: TGTGCCAGCAGCTATATAGCGGGACGATACAATGAGCAGTTCTTC

d_gene: NA
v_gene: TRBV11-2
j_gene: TRBJ2-1
abundance: NA
CDR3aa: CASSLGGLGNEQFF
CDR3nt: TGTGCCAGCAGCTTAGGGGGCCTTGGGAATGAGCAGTTCTTC